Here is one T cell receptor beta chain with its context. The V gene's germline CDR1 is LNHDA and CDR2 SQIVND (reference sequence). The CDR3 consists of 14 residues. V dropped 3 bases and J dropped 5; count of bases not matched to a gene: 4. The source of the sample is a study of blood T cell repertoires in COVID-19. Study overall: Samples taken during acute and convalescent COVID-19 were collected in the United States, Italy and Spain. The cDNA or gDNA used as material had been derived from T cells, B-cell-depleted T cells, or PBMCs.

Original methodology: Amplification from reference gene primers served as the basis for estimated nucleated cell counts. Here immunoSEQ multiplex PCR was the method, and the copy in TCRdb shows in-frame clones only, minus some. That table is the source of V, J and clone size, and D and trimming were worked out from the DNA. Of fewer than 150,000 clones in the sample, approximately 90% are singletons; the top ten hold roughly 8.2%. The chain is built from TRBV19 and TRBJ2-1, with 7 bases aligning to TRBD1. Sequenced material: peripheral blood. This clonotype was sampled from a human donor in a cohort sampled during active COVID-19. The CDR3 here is CASSIGTANNEQFF. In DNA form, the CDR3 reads TGTGCCAGTAGTATCGGGACAGCGAACAATGAGCAGTTCTTC.